Listed here are 18 T cell receptor beta chains from one sample, sequenced in a study of regulatory T cells in long-lasting Graves disease. With iRepertoire HTBI primers and Arm-PCR of CDR3 regions, TCR beta libraries were built. Each CDR3 protein is one row after TCRdb ran MiXCR on the multiplex PCR reads. The table has roughly 610,000 distinct CDR3 sequences, about 16% seen once. This sample's time point: newly diagnosed GD, antithyroid drugs for less than 3 months. Scientists built the TCR library using RNA that was extracted from PBMCs. This sample also appeared in a second study, on T cells in Graves' hyperthyroidism and ophthalmopathy.

This sample comprised peripheral blood mononuclear cells (PBMCs), obtained at new diagnosis, from a patient treated with antithyroid drugs. The receptor set was obtained from a man between 18 and 29 years old with Graves disease.

This clonotype was seen many times. The V gene is TRBV12-3 or TRBV12-4, the J gene TRBJ1-2; D is perhaps TRBD1 (6 bases). Trimming took 1 base from V and 3 from J, leaving 12 bases between them. This CDR3 contains 15 residues. CDR3 nucleotide sequence: TGTGCCAGCAGTTTAGGGGGGGGCGCTGACTATGGCTACACCTTC. Its translation is CASSLGGGADYGYTF.

CDR3 in amino acids: CASSETSTGELFF. CDR3 sequence (DNA): TGTGCCAGCAGTGAGACGAGCACCGGGGAGCTGTTTTTT. This chain connects TRBV6-1 to TRBJ2-2; D uncertain. Germline V gene sequence: CDR1 MNHNS, CDR2 SASEGT. The CDR3 totals 13 residues. V lost 3 bases, J lost 4 bases, and 6 bases lay in between.

This clonotype was seen at least ten times. V is TRBV2 and J is TRBJ2-7, with D possibly being TRBD2 (7 bases). The CDR3 has 14 residues. Germline CDR1 reads SNHLY; CDR2 reads FYNNEI. With 1 base removed from V and 6 bases from J, the gap between germline ends came to 13 bases. CDR3 coding DNA: TGTGCCAGCAGTGAAGTAGGGGGGGCAGGCGAGCAGTACTTC. This gives the protein CASSEVGGAGEQYF.

This clonotype was counted only a few times. This chain links TRBV5-1 with TRBJ2-3, with TRBD2 matching 10 bases. The CDR3 runs 19 residues. The V and J ends lost 1 base and 0 bases, in that order; junction bases with no gene match: 11. CDR1 and CDR2 from the germline V gene are SGHRS and YFSETQ. CDR3 DNA sequence: TGCGCCAGCAGCTTGTTTGCTAGCGGGAGATTCGGGAGCACAGATACGCAGTATTTT. Translation: CASSLFASGRFGSTDTQYF.

This clonotype was detected many times. The J gene is TRBJ2-3, the V gene TRBV11-1; no reliable D call. Per germline, CDR1 SGHAT and CDR2 FQDESV (reference sequence). The germline V and J ends were trimmed by 1 base and 5 bases, with 7 bases remaining between them. The CDR3 length is 13 residues. The CDR3 DNA is TGTGCCAGCAGCTTAGGAGGTCTAGATACGCAGTATTTT. It yields the protein CASSLGGLDTQYF.

Ten or more counts support this clonotype. CDR3 DNA sequence: TGCAGTGCTAGTAGCCTAGCGGGTAGGTTCAATGAGCAGTTCTTC. Amino acids: CSASSLAGRFNEQFF. The chain employs TRBV20-1 and TRBJ2-1; 8 positions agree with TRBD2. The CDR3 runs 15 residues. Germline V gene lookup returns CDR1 DFQATT and CDR2 SNEGSKA (reference sequence). V trimming: 3 bases; J trimming: 6 bases; junction bases outside the gene matches: 10.

This clonotype was seen a few times. V gene TRBV27 combines with J gene TRBJ2-4, with D hard to call. The CDR3 contains 13 residues. The ends were cut back, 4 bases at V and 5 bases at J, with 9 bases in the middle. Germline V gene data show CDR1 as MNHEY and CDR2 as SMNVEV (reference sequence). This chain's CDR3 is CASSYGPQNIQYF. The CDR3 DNA follows: TGTGCCAGCAGTTACGGGCCTCAAAACATTCAGTACTTC.

The chain links TRBV20-1 to TRBJ1-6, with unresolved D. Trimming removed 4 bases from V and 4 bases from J, with 11 bases in between. The CDR3 loop spans 14 amino acids. Per the germline V gene, CDR1 is DFQATT and CDR2 is SNEGSKA (reference sequence). CDR3 bases: TGCAGTGCTACCCCACGAGGGTATAATTCACCCCTCCACTTT. Translation: CSATPRGYNSPLHF.

This clonotype was counted only a few times. The chain links TRBV9 to TRBJ1-2, with no clear D. Germline V gene lookup returns CDR1 SGDLS and CDR2 YYNGEE. The germline V and J ends were trimmed by 5 bases and 3 bases, with 14 bases remaining between them. This CDR3 spans 14 amino acids. CDR3 bases: TGTGCCAGCAGTGCCTTCAGGAGCGACTATGGCTACACCTTC. This translates into CASSAFRSDYGYTF.

In this sample, this clonotype turned up a few times. A much larger clone sits a single nucleotide away, making a read error possible. This chain links TRBV14 with TRBJ2-1; D unresolved. The CDR3 runs to 11 residues. Germline loops: CDR1 SGHDN, CDR2 FVKESK. Between the trimmed V and J ends, which lost 3 bases and 8 bases, there was a span of 5 bases. CDR3 sequence (DNA): TGTGCCAGCAGCCACAGCTATGAGCAGTTCTTC. Translation gives CASSHSYEQFF.

This clonotype was recorded at least ten times. The chain recombines TRBV28 with TRBJ2-1, with D possibly being TRBD1 (5 bases). CDR1 is MDHEN and CDR2 is SYDVKM in the germline V gene. The V end lost 6 bases, the J end lost 0 bases, and 15 bases lay between the germline ends. The CDR3 has 16 amino acids. CDR3: CASSRPDSSSYNEQFF. The CDR3 region has the DNA TGTGCCAGCAGCCGCCCTGACAGTAGCTCCTACAATGAGCAGTTCTTC.

This clonotype has at least ten counts. The V gene is TRBV12-3 or TRBV12-4, the J gene TRBJ2-3; 8 nucleotides align to TRBD2. Trimming at V came to 7 bases and at J to 1 base, leaving 16 bases not matched to a gene. The CDR3 loop spans 18 amino acids. The CDR3 nucleotides are TGTGCCAGCACCACCTCGGGAGGGAGGGGAGAGGGCACAGATACGCAGTATTTT. Its translation is CASTTSGGRGEGTDTQYF.

This clonotype occurred many times. V is TRBV12-3 or TRBV12-4 and J is TRBJ2-2; 10 bases fit TRBD2. The CDR3 consists of 15 residues. V dropped 5 bases and J dropped 2; count of bases not matched to a gene: 2. The CDR3 is CASSILAGNTGELFF. The CDR3 DNA is TGTGCCAGCAGTATACTAGCGGGAAACACCGGGGAGCTGTTTTTT.

As concerns this clonotype: A read error is possible here, since a much larger clone lies one base away. This chain links TRBV3-1 with TRBJ2-1; D may be TRBD1 or TRBD2 (6 bases each). In germline, CDR1 is LGHDT, CDR2 YNNKEL (reference sequence). The germline V and J ends were trimmed by 10 bases and 4 bases, with 14 bases remaining between them. The CDR3 consists of 13 residues. The CDR3 nucleotides are TGTGCCACCACCGGGGGCAGTTACAATGAGCAGTTCTTC. Protein: CATTGGSYNEQFF.

This clonotype occurred a few times. This chain uses TRBV27 with TRBJ2-1; no definite D call. Per germline, CDR1 MNHEY and CDR2 SMNVEV (reference sequence). The CDR3 has 17 amino acids. Trimming stripped 6 bases from V and 0 bases from J, with 18 bases between. CDR3 residues: CASSPLGVLRSYNEQFF. The CDR3, as DNA: TGTGCCAGCAGCCCGCTGGGTGTGCTCCGCTCCTACAATGAGCAGTTCTTC.

This clonotype showed up just a few times. The V and J genes are TRBV6-2 or TRBV6-3 and TRBJ2-4; 8 bases are shared with TRBD2. V was clipped by 5 bases and J by 1 base; unmatched bases: 4. CDR1 and CDR2 from the germline V gene are MNHEY and SVGEGT. CDR3 length: 15 amino acids. CDR3 in DNA: TGTGCCAGCAGTCAACCGGGGGGGGCCAAAAACATTCAGTACTTC. This encodes CASSQPGGAKNIQYF.

The sample holds many counts of this clonotype. V and J are TRBV27 and TRBJ2-1; 9 nucleotides align to TRBD2. The germline V gene has CDR1 MNHEY and CDR2 SMNVEV (reference sequence). The CDR3 spans 16 residues. The junction had 7 bases not matched to a gene; V was cut back by 5 bases and J by 2 bases. This CDR3 is CASSLLAGDPYNEQFF. The CDR3 nucleotides read TGTGCCAGCAGTCTCTTAGCGGGAGACCCCTACAATGAGCAGTTCTTC.

The CDR3 coding sequence is TGTGCCTGGAGTGTACAGGGACTAGCCGAGCAGTACTTC. It yields the protein CAWSVQGLAEQYF. V is TRBV30 and J is TRBJ2-7; 9 bases match TRBD2. The trim removed 0 bases at V and 6 bases at J, leaving 3 bases unmatched. Looked up from germline, CDR1 is GTSNPN and CDR2 is SVGIG (reference sequence). The CDR3 totals 13 residues.